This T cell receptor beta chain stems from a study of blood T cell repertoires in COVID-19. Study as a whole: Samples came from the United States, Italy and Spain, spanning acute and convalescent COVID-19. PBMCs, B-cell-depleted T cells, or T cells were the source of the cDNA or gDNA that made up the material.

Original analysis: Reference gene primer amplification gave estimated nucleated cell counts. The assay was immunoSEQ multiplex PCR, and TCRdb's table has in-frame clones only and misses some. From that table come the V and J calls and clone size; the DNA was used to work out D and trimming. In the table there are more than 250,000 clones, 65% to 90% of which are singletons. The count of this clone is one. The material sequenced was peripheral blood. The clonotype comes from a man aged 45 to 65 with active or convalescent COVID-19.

CDR3 nucleotide sequence: TGTGCCAGCAGTGAGACAGGGGGCAACTATGGCTACACCTTC. Its translation: CASSETGGNYGYTF. The chain combines TRBV6-1 with TRBJ1-2, with 10 bases aligning to TRBD1. Germline V gene data show CDR1 as MNHNS and CDR2 as SASEGT. V lost 3 bases, J lost 2 bases, and 0 bases stayed unmatched. The CDR3 runs 14 residues.